These 20 T cell receptor beta chains were sequenced from one sample in a study of blood T cell repertoires in COVID-19. The assay was immunoSEQ multiplex PCR, and TCRdb's table has in-frame clones only and misses some. The sample shows about 110,000 clones, 75% to 85% of them seen only once. Sequencing used peripheral blood. All receptors derive from a man older than 75 with COVID-19, enrolled during active disease.

The chain links TRBV2 to TRBJ2-5, with TRBD2 matching 7 bases. The J segment lost 5 bases and the V segment lost 7 bases, leaving 10 bases of the junction unmatched. Germline loops: CDR1 SNHLY, CDR2 FYNNEI. The CDR3 totals 14 residues. The CDR3 sequence: CASNTPGRGETQYF. The CDR3 DNA is TGTGCCAGCAACACACCGGGGCGGGGGGAGACCCAGTACTTC.

The rearrangement joins TRBV18 to TRBJ2-5, with TRBD2 matching over 9 bases. The CDR3 loop spans 13 amino acids. V shed 3 bases, J shed 4 bases, and the junction held 0 bases outside the gene matches. Germline CDR1 KGHSH, CDR2 LQKENI. CDR3 DNA sequence: TGTGCCAGCTCACCGACTAGCGGAGAGACCCAGTACTTC. It translates to CASSPTSGETQYF. Together with reference TRBV18 and TRBJ2-5, the CDR3 gives the full variable domain: NAGVMQNPRHLVRRRGQEARLRCSPMKGHSHVYWYRQLPEEGLKFMVYLQKENIIDESGMPKERFSAEFPKEGPSILRIQQVVRGDSAAYFCASSPTSGETQYFGPGTRLLVL.

A few counts support this clone. This rearrangement joins TRBV9 to TRBJ2-7; 8 bases match TRBD2. CDR1 is SGDLS, CDR2 YYNGEE, per germline. This CDR3 spans 16 amino acids. V lost 4 bases and J lost 4; bases outside the gene matches: 13. CDR3 DNA sequence: TGTGCCAGCAGCTCCGGGGGGGGCGTATTAGGGTACGAGCAGTACTTC. Its translation: CASSSGGGVLGYEQYF.

The chain employs TRBV6-4 and TRBJ1-1; D is unresolved. The germline V gene encodes CDR1 MRHNA and CDR2 SNTAGT. Trimming left V 5 bases short and J 1 base short, with 8 bases between. The CDR3 runs 13 residues. CDR3 DNA sequence: TGTGCCAGCAGTCGGGAGGGGAACACTGAAGCTTTCTTT. Translating gives CASSREGNTEAFF.

The chain recombines TRBV7-9 with TRBJ2-5; 8 nucleotides align to TRBD2. Germline assignment: CDR1 SEHNR and CDR2 FQNEAQ (reference sequence). The CDR3 runs 14 residues. Trimming at V came to 2 bases and at J to 4 bases, leaving 3 bases not matched to a gene. This CDR3 reads CASSLLAGLETQYF. The DNA of the CDR3 is TGTGCCAGCAGCTTACTAGCGGGCCTAGAGACCCAGTACTTC.

The rearrangement links TRBV11-2 to TRBJ2-7; D remains ambiguous. The CDR3 consists of 11 residues. Germline loops: CDR1 SGHAT, CDR2 FQNNGV. The ends were cut back, 5 bases at V and 3 bases at J, with 5 bases in the middle. The CDR3 sequence: CASSPNYEQYF. Written as DNA, the CDR3 is TGTGCCAGCAGCCCCAACTACGAGCAGTACTTC.

The chain carries TRBV28 and TRBJ2-1, with 9 bases aligning to TRBD2. The V and J ends lost 4 bases and 7 bases, in that order; junction bases with no gene match: 8. This CDR3 has 15 amino acids. Germline assignment: CDR1 MDHEN and CDR2 SYDVKM. The chain's CDR3 is CASSSTSGLVNEQFF. The CDR3 DNA reads TGTGCCAGCAGTTCTACTAGCGGGTTGGTTAATGAGCAGTTCTTC.

This clone was seen just once. The J gene is TRBJ1-2, the V gene TRBV3-1 (or the pseudogene TRBV3-2); 9 bases are shared with TRBD1. Unmatched junction bases numbered 3, after V lost 1 base and J lost 6 bases. This CDR3 comprises 14 residues. Germline V gives CDR1 LGHDT, CDR2 YNNKEL (reference sequence). The CDR3 DNA sequence: TGTGCCAGCAGCCAAGGCGGACAGGGGAATGGCTACACCTTC. This translates into CASSQGGQGNGYTF.

This clone was detected a few times. The rearrangement joins TRBV28 to TRBJ1-1, with a tentative D call TRBD1 (5 bases). The CDR3 consists of 15 residues. Germline CDR1 and CDR2: MDHEN and SYDVKM. V lost 8 bases and J lost 0, with 16 bases in between. The CDR3 is CASAPPTDLNTEAFF. As DNA, the CDR3 is TGTGCCAGCGCCCCCCCGACAGACCTGAACACTGAAGCTTTCTTT.

Concerning this clone itself: The sample contains more than one DNA sequence encoding this CDR3. The genes are TRBV28 and TRBJ1-2; TRBD1 matches at 7 bases. Germline CDR1 reads MDHEN; CDR2 reads SYDVKM. V lost 9 bases to trimming and J lost 4 bases; unmatched junction nucleotides: 8. The CDR3 spans 13 residues. CDR3 sequence reads: CASRPGQTYGYTF. CDR3 sequence (DNA): TGTGCCAGTCGACCGGGACAGACCTATGGCTACACCTTC.

The chain is built from TRBV21-1 and TRBJ1-2; the DNA was not used to check the table's D call, TRBD1. TRBV21-1 is marked as a pseudogene. This CDR3 contains 15 residues. The CDR3 nucleotides read TGTGCCAGCAGCTTACCAGGGGGGATTAACTATGGCTACACCTTC. Residues: CASSLPGGINYGYTF.

This clone appeared a few times. The chain recombines TRBV20-1 with TRBJ2-7; TRBD1 matches at 7 bases. The V gene's germline CDR1 is DFQATT and CDR2 SNEGSKA (reference sequence). Germline trimming cut 3 bases from V and 3 bases from J; bases unmatched to any gene: 11. This CDR3 comprises 15 residues. In DNA, the CDR3 is TGCAGTGCTAGTGATCCCGGGACAGCGCTCTACGAGCAGTACTTC. Translated, it gives CSASDPGTALYEQYF.

The chain combines TRBV27 with TRBJ2-5; TRBD1 might be the D (6 bases). Trimming took 4 bases from V and 1 from J, leaving 10 bases between them. CDR3 length: 14 residues. The V gene's germline CDR1 is MNHEY and CDR2 SMNVEV (reference sequence). The CDR3 bases are TGTGCCAGCAGTTCCTTGGGGGCCCAAGAGACCCAGTACTTC. It translates to CASSSLGAQETQYF.

Details on this clone: One end of the junction does not line up with germline, which may come from a read error. The chain combines TRBV28 with TRBJ1-2; the match to TRBD1 covers 9 bases. Germline CDR1 and CDR2: MDHEN and SYDVKM. The CDR3 covers 12 residues. The CDR3 is CASSPLGQGRRF. The CDR3, as DNA: TGTGCCAGCAGTCCCCTGGGACAGGGCCGCCGCTTC.

The V gene is TRBV7-9, the J gene TRBJ2-5, with D possibly being TRBD1 (5 bases). The V and J ends lost 1 base and 1 base respectively, with 10 bases between them. From germline, CDR1 is SEHNR and CDR2 FQNEAQ (reference sequence). CDR3 length: 15 residues. The CDR3 protein is CASSLGWGSQETQYF. The CDR3 nucleotides read TGTGCCAGCAGCTTAGGTTGGGGCTCCCAAGAGACCCAGTACTTC.

The chain recombines TRBV7-3 with TRBJ2-3; no firm D call. Germline V gene sequence: CDR1 SGHTA, CDR2 FQGTGA. This CDR3 comprises 13 residues. V was cut by 3 bases and J by 6 bases, with 10 bases left in between. The CDR3 protein is CASSFTISDTQYF. CDR3 coding DNA: TGTGCCAGCAGCTTCACAATATCGGATACGCAGTATTTT.

This chain connects TRBV10-3 to TRBJ1-1; D not resolved. From germline, CDR1 is ENHRY and CDR2 SYGVKD. This CDR3 spans 12 amino acids. V lost 7 bases and J 1 base, leaving 7 bases between the germline ends. DNA of the CDR3: TGTGCCATCAAAGCTCAGAACACTGAAGCTTTCTTT. Translation: CAIKAQNTEAFF.

V and J are TRBV9 and TRBJ2-5, with D possibly matching TRBD1 (6 bases). The V and J ends lost 3 bases and 5 bases respectively, with 17 bases between them. This CDR3 has 15 amino acids. Germline V gene data show CDR1 as SGDLS and CDR2 as YYNGEE. CDR3 protein: CASSAKNRARETQYF. The CDR3 DNA follows: TGTGCCAGCAGCGCGAAGAACAGGGCTCGGGAGACCCAGTACTTC.

The chain has TRBV19 and TRBJ1-1; 7 bases match TRBD1. CDR1 is LNHDA, CDR2 SQIVND, per germline (reference sequence). This CDR3 has 14 residues. Trimming cost V 6 bases and J 0 bases; bases outside gene matches: 4. CDR3 in DNA: TGTGCCAGTAGGGACAGGCCAATGAACACTGAAGCTTTCTTT. Encoded protein: CASRDRPMNTEAFF.

In its sample, this clone was seen once. The chain is built from TRBV3-1 (or the pseudogene TRBV3-2) and TRBJ1-4; 10 bases are a match to TRBD1. In germline, CDR1 is LGHDT, CDR2 YNNKEL (reference sequence). This CDR3 has 16 amino acids. With V trimmed by 0 bases and J by 8 bases, 6 bases remained unmatched. The chain's CDR3 is CASSQDKGQGREKLFF. The CDR3, as DNA: TGTGCCAGCAGCCAAGATAAGGGACAGGGGAGAGAAAAACTGTTTTTT.